The 10 T cell receptor beta chains reported below all come from one sample, sequenced in a study of identical twins. TCRdb re-analysed the 5' RACE reads in MiXCR, keeping a single row per CDR3 protein. Here the sample spans more than 650,000 distinct CDR3 sequences, roughly 6% being singletons. The source material was naive T cells sorted from blood. Every receptor here comes from a man younger than 35 in good health.

This clonotype was seen only once. A much larger clone differs by one base, so this may be a read error. The rearrangement links TRBV10-2 to TRBJ2-7; no reliable D call. CDR1 WSHSY and CDR2 SAAADI come from the germline V gene. This CDR3 region has 11 residues. V lost 8 bases to trimming and J lost 5 bases, with 10 bases between them. CDR3 sequence reads: CASPGPHEQYF. CDR3 sequence (DNA): TGCGCCAGCCCGGGCCCTCACGAGCAGTACTTC.

This clonotype showed up many times. The chain carries TRBV5-6 and TRBJ2-4; 9 bases map to TRBD1. From germline, CDR1 is SGHDT and CDR2 YYEEEE. The CDR3 is made up of 16 amino acids. J lost 0 bases, V lost 0 bases, and 1 base had no gene match. For the CDR3, the DNA is TGTGCCAGCAGCTTGGTGGGACAGGGAGCCAAAAACATTCAGTACTTC. This codes for CASSLVGQGAKNIQYF.

Only a few counts were recorded for this clonotype. The genes are TRBV5-1 and TRBJ2-7; possible D gene TRBD1, 6 bases. The CDR3 totals 13 residues. V lost 3 bases and J lost 7, with 14 bases in between. CDR1 and CDR2 from the germline V gene are SGHRS and YFSETQ. CDR3 DNA: TGCGCCAGCAGCTGGCAGGGGTTGGGGGAGCAGTACTTC. This gives the protein CASSWQGLGEQYF.

This clonotype was detected many times. The V and J genes are TRBV5-1 and TRBJ2-3; 7 bases fit TRBD1. Germline V gene lookup returns CDR1 SGHRS and CDR2 YFSETQ. V shed 4 bases, J shed 3 bases, and the junction held 5 bases outside the gene matches. The CDR3 runs 14 residues. CDR3 sequence (DNA): TGCGCCAGCAGCGAGGCACAGGGGACAGATACGCAGTATTTT. It translates to CASSEAQGTDTQYF.

This clonotype was seen at least ten times. CDR3 coding DNA: TGTGCCATCGGCAGGACTAGCGGGATGAATGAGCAGTTCTTC. Its translation is CAIGRTSGMNEQFF. The chain carries TRBV10-3 and TRBJ2-1; 12 bases are a match to TRBD2. V shed 8 bases and J 7 bases; nucleotides not matched to a gene: 6. The length of the CDR3 is 14 residues. Germline V gene lookup returns CDR1 ENHRY and CDR2 SYGVKD.

This clonotype was recorded a few times. The V and J genes are TRBV29-1 and TRBJ1-4; D is possibly TRBD1 (5 bases). Germline-derived CDR1 and CDR2 are SQVTM and ANQGSEA. V was cut by 5 bases and J by 2 bases, with 9 bases left in between. CDR3 size: 13 residues. This CDR3 is CSVTGLTNEKLFF. For the CDR3, the DNA is TGCAGCGTTACAGGTCTGACTAATGAAAAACTGTTTTTT.

Many counts were recorded for this clonotype. The chain employs TRBV3-1 and TRBJ1-5, with D possibly being TRBD1 (5 bases). Between the trimmed V and J ends, which lost 1 base and 1 base, there was a span of 8 bases. Germline V gene data show CDR1 as LGHDT and CDR2 as YNNKEL (reference sequence). The length of the CDR3 is 15 residues. CDR3 in DNA: TGTGCCAGCAGCCAAGGACAGACAAGCAATCAGCCCCAGCATTTT. This gives the protein CASSQGQTSNQPQHF.

This clonotype was counted ten times or more. The chain carries TRBV29-1 and TRBJ2-5; TRBD2 aligns across 7 bases. With V trimmed by 4 bases and J by 2 bases, 10 bases remained unmatched. CDR3 size: 15 residues. CDR1 is SQVTM and CDR2 is ANQGSEA in the germline V gene. The CDR3 reads CSVVGKRGEQETQYF. The CDR3 DNA follows: TGCAGCGTTGTTGGGAAACGGGGGGAACAAGAGACCCAGTACTTC.

V gene TRBV11-2 combines with J gene TRBJ2-7; D may be TRBD1 (5 bases). V gave up 5 bases and J gave up 6 bases, with 17 bases separating them. The CDR3 sequence is 14 residues long. Germline loops: CDR1 SGHAT, CDR2 FQNNGV. The CDR3 loop is CASSRLGAEVEQYF. CDR3 DNA: TGTGCCAGCAGCCGCTTAGGGGCCGAGGTCGAGCAGTACTTC.

There are a few counts of this clonotype. The rearrangement joins TRBV7-9 to TRBJ2-2; no clear D gene. Germline V gene sequence: CDR1 SEHNR, CDR2 FQNEAQ (reference sequence). This CDR3 has 13 amino acids. The V end was cut by 1 base, the J end by 7 bases, with 7 bases between. The CDR3 nucleotides read TGTGCCAGCAGCTTAGTTCGGAGCGGGGAGCTGTTTTTT. Its protein is CASSLVRSGELFF.